This T cell receptor (beta chain) was sequenced in a study of identical twins. TCRdb reprocessed the 5' RACE reads with MiXCR, giving one entry per CDR3 protein. The table has 700,000 or so distinct CDR3 sequences, around 8.3% seen once. CDR3 length: 14 residues. Losses at the gene ends were 4 bases for V and 4 bases for J; bases not matched to a gene: 9. Germline V gene data show CDR1 as SQVTM and CDR2 as ANQGSEA. This clonotype was recorded at least ten times. What it binds is not known. Study-level findings and limits: The study reached conclusions through statistical analysis that was cross-sectional, not following the same donors.

These data were also reused for a study on yellow fever vaccine responses in identical twins.

Material for sequencing was PBMCs. This clonotype was sampled from a woman younger than 30 in good health. The rearrangement joins TRBV29-1 to TRBJ2-7, with 8 bases fitting TRBD1. The CDR3 protein is CSVGERDRRYEQYF. As DNA, the CDR3 is TGCAGCGTTGGGGAACGGGACAGGAGATACGAGCAGTACTTC.